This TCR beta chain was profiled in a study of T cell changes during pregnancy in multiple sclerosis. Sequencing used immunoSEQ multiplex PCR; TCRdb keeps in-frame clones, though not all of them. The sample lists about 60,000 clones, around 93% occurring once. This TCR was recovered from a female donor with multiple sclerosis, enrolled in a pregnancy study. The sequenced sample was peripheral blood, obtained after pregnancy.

The CDR3 coding sequence is TGTGCCAGCCTAAACCCGGGACTAGCGCGAGAGACCCAGTACTTC. This encodes CASLNPGLARETQYF. The chain is built from TRBV11-2 and TRBJ2-5; 10 positions match TRBD2. The CDR3 runs to 15 residues. CDR1 and CDR2 (germline): SGHAT, FQNNGV. V shed 8 bases and J 4 bases; nucleotides not matched to a gene: 10.